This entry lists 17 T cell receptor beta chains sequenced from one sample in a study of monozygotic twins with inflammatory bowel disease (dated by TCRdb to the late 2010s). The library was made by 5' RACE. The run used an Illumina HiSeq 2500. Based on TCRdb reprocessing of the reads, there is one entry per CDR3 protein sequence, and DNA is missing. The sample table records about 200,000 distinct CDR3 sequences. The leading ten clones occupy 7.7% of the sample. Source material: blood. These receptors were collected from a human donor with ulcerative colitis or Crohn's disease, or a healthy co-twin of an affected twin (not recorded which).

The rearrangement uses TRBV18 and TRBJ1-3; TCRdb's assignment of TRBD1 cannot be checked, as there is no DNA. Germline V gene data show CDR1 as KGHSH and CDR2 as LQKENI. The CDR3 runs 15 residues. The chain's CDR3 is CASSPGTMAGNTIYF.

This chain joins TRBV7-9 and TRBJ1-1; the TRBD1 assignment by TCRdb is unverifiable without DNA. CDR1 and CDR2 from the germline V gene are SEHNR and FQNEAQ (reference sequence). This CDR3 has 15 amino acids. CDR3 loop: CASSPQGARGTEAFF.

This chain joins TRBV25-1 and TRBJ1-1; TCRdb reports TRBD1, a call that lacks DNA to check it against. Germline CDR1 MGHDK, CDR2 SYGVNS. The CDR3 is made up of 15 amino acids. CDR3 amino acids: CASSEFGGLNTEAFF. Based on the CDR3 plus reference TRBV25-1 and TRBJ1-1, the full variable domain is EADIYQTPRYLVIGTGKKITLECSQTMGHDKMYWYQQDPGMELHLIHYSYGVNSTEKGDLSSESTVSRIRTEHFPLTLESARPSHTSQYLCASSEFGGLNTEAFFGQGTRLTVV.

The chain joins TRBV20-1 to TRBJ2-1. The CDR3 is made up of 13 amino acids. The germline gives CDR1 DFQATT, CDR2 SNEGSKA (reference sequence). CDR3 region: CSARRESYNEQFF.

CDR3 region: CASRPTVQGMGNQPQHF. The chain has TRBV6-1 and TRBJ1-5; TCRdb outputs TRBD1, but without DNA this stays unchecked. In germline, CDR1 is MNHNS, CDR2 SASEGT. The CDR3 runs to 17 residues.

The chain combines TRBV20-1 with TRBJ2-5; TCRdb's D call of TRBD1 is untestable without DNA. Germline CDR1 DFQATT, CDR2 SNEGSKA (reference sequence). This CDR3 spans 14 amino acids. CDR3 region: CSAWARQQQETQYF.

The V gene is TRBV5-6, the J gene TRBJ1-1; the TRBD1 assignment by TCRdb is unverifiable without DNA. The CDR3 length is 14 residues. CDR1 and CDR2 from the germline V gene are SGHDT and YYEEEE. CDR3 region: CASSLGQPLGEAFF.

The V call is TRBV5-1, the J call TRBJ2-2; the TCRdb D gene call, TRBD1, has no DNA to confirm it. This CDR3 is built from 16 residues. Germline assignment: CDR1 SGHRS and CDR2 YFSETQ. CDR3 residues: CASRPGQGTNTGELFF.

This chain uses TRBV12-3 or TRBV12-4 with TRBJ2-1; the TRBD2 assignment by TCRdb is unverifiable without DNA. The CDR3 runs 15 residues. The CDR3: CASSPRLAGDNEQFF.

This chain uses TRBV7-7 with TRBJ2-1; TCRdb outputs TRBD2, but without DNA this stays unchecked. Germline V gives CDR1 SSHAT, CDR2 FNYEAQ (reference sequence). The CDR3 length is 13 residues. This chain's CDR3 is CASSIKAGNEQFF.

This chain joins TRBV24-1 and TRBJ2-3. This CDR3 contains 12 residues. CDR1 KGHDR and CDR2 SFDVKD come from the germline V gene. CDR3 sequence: CATSEKADTQYF.

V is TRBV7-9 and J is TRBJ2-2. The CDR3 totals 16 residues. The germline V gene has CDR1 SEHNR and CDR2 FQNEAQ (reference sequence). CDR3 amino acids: CASSFSVSGDTGELFF.

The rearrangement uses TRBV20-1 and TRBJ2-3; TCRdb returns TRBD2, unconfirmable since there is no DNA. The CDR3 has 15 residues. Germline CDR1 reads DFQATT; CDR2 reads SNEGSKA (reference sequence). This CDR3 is CSARDSNSGGHTQYF.

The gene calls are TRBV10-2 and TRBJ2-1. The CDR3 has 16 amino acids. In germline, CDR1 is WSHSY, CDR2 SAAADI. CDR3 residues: CASSESDSKPYNEQFF.

The chain's CDR3 is CASRGPDSNYGYTF. This chain links TRBV5-1 with TRBJ1-2. CDR1 SGHRS and CDR2 YFSETQ come from the germline V gene. The CDR3 extends over 14 amino acids.

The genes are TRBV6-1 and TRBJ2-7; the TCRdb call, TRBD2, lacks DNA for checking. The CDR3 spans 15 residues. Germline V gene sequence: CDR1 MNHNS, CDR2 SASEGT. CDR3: CASSPGTSGLREQYF.

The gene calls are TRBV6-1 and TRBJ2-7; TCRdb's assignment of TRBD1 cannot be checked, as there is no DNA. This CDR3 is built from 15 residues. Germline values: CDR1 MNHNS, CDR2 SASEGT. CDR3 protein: CASSRGQGPGYEQYF.